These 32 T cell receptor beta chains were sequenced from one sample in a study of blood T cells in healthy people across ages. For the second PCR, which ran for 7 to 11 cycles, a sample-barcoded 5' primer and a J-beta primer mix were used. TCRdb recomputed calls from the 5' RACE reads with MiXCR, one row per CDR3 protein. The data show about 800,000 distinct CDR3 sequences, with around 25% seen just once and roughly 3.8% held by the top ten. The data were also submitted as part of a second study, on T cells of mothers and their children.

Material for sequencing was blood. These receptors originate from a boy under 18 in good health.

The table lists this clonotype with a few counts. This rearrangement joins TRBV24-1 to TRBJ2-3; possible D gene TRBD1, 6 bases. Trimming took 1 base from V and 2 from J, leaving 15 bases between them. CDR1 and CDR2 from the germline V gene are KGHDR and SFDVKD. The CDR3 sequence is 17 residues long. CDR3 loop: CATSDFRQAYLTDTQYF. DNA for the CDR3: TGTGCCACCAGTGATTTCAGACAGGCCTACCTCACAGATACGCAGTATTTT.

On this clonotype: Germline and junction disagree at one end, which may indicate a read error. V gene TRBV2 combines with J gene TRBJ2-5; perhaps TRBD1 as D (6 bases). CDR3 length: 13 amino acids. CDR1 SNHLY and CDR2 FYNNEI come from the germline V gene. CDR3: CASSDLIDRPPDF. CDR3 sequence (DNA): TGTGCCAGCAGTGATCTGATTGACAGGCCCCCAGACTTC.

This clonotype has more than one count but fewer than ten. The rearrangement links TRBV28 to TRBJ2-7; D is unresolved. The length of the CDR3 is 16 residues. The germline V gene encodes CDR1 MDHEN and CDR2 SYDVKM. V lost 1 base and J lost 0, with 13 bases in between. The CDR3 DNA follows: TGTGCCAGCAGTTTATATTCGGGTTTCATCTCCTACGAGCAGTACTTC. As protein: CASSLYSGFISYEQYF.

The DNA of the CDR3 is TGTGCCAGCAGCTCCCTACTAGCGATGTCGGGCGAGCAGTACTTC. This encodes CASSSLLAMSGEQYF. The V gene is TRBV7-2, the J gene TRBJ2-7; TRBD2 agrees at 7 bases. Trimming removed 4 bases from V and 6 bases from J; junction bases left unmatched: 12. The CDR3 covers 15 residues. The V gene's germline CDR1 is SGHTA and CDR2 FQGNSA.

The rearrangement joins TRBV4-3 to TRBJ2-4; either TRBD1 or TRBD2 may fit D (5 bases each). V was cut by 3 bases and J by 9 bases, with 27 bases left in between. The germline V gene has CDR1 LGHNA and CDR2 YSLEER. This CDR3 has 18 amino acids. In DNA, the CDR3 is TGCGCCAGCAGCCAGGAACCGTCCGGGACCGGGCTTGGGGGCATTCAGTACTTC. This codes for CASSQEPSGTGLGGIQYF.

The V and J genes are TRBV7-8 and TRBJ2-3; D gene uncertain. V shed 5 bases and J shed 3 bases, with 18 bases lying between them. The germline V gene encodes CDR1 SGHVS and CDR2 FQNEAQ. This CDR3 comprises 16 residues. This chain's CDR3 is CASSPRLASPTDTQYF. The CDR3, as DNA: TGTGCCAGCAGCCCTCGGCTCGCCTCCCCAACAGATACGCAGTATTTT.

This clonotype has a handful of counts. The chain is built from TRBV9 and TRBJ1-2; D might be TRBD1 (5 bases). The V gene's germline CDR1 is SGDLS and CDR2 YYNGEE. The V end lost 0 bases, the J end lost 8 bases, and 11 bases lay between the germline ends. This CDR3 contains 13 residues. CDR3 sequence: CASSVGGVEGYTF. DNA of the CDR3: TGTGCCAGCAGCGTAGGAGGGGTAGAGGGCTACACCTTC.

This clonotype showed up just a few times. CDR3 amino acids: CSVPKGITSSYNEQFF. The CDR3 nucleotides are TGCAGCGTTCCTAAAGGGATCACGAGCTCCTACAATGAGCAGTTCTTC. The rearrangement joins TRBV29-1 to TRBJ2-1; no reliable D call. The germline gives CDR1 SQVTM, CDR2 ANQGSEA. Trimming pared 5 bases from V and 0 bases from J, leaving 17 bases between. This CDR3 comprises 16 residues.

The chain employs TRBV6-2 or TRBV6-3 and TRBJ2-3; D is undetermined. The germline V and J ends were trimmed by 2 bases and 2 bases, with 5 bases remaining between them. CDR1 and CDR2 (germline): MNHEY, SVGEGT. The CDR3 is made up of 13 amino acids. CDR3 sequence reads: CASSYAHTDTQYF. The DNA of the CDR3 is TGTGCCAGCAGTTACGCACACACAGATACGCAGTATTTT.

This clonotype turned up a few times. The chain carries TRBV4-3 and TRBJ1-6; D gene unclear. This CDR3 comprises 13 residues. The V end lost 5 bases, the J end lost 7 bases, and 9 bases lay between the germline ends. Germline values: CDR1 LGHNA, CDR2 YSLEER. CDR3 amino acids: CASSEVQNSPLHF. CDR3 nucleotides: TGCGCCAGCAGCGAGGTCCAGAATTCACCCCTCCACTTT.

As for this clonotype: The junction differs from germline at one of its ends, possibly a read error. CDR3 amino acids: CSARVAASGRENIQSF. The CDR3 nucleotides read TGCAGTGCTAGAGTCGCGGCTAGCGGGAGGGAAAACATTCAGTCCTTC. This chain links TRBV20-1 with TRBJ2-4, with TRBD2 matching 12 bases. Germline loops: CDR1 DFQATT, CDR2 SNEGSKA (reference sequence). This CDR3 region has 16 residues.

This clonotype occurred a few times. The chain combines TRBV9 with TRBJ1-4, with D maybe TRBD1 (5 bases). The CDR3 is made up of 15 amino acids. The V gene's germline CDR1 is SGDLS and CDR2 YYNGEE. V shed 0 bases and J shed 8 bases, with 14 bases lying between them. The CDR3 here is CASSVDGREMEKLFF. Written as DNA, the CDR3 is TGTGCCAGCAGCGTAGATGGCAGGGAAATGGAAAAACTGTTTTTT.

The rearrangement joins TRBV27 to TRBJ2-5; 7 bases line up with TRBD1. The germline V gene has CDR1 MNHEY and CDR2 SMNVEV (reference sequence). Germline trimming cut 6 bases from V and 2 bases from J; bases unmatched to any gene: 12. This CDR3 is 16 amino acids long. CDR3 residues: CASSPQLGQDQETQYF. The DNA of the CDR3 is TGTGCCAGCAGCCCCCAACTCGGACAGGATCAAGAGACCCAGTACTTC.

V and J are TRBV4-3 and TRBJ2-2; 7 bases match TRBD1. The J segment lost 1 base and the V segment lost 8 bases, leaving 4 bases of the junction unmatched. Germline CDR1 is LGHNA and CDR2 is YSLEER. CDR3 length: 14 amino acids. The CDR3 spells CASGGQLNTGELFF. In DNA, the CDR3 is TGCGCCAGCGGGGGACAGTTGAACACCGGGGAGCTGTTTTTT.

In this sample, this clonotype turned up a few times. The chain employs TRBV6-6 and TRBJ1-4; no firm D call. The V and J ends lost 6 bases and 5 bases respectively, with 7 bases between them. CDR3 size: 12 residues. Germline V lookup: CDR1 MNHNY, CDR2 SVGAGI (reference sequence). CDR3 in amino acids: CASRLGNEKLFF. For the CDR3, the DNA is TGTGCCAGCAGGCTCGGAAATGAAAAACTGTTTTTT.

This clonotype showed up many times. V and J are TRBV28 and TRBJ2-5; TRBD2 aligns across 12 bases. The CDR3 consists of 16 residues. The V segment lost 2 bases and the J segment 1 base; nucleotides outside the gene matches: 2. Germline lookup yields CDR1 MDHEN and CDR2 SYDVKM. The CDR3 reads CASSLRLAGVQETQYF. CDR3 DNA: TGTGCCAGCAGTTTAAGACTAGCGGGAGTCCAAGAGACCCAGTACTTC. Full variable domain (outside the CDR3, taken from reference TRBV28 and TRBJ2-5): DVKVTQSSRYLVKRTGEKVFLECVQDMDHENMFWYRQDPGLGLRLIYFSYDVKMKEKGDIPEGYSVSREKKERFSLILESASTNQTSMYLCASSLRLAGVQETQYFGPGTRLLVL.

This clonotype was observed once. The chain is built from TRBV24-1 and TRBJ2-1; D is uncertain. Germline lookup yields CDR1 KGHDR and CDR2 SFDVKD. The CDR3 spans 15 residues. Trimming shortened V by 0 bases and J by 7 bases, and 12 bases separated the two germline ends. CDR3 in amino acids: CATSDLGPFSNEQFF. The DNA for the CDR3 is TGTGCCACCAGTGATTTGGGGCCTTTCTCGAATGAGCAGTTCTTC.

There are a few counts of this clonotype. This CDR3 is CASSESTGGARTGYQETQYF. DNA of the CDR3: TGTGCCAGCAGTGAATCGACGGGGGGGGCTAGAACAGGGTACCAAGAGACCCAGTACTTC. The chain recombines TRBV25-1 with TRBJ2-5; TRBD2 matches at 8 bases. The CDR3 covers 20 residues. CDR1 is MGHDK, CDR2 SYGVNS, per germline. The V gene end was trimmed by 1 base and the J gene end by 0 bases; junction bases not matched to a gene: 16.

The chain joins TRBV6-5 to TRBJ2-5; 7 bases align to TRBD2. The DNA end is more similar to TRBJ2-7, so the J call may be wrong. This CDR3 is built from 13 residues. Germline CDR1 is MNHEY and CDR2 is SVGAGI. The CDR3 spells CASNRGGGYEQYF. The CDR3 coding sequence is TGTGCCAGCAATCGTGGGGGGGGCTACGAGCAGTACTTC.

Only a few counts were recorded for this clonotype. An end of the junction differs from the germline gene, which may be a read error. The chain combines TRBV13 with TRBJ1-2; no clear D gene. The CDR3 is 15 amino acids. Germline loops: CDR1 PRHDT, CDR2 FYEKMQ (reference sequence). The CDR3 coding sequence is TGTGCCAGCAACTTAAACCGCCCGTTGGACTATGGCTACACCTTC. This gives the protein CASNLNRPLDYGYTF.

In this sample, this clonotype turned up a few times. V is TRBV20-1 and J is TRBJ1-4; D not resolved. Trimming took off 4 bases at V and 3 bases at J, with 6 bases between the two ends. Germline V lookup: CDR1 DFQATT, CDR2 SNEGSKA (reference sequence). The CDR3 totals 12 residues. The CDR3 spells CSATGANEKLFF. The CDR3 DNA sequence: TGCAGTGCTACCGGGGCTAATGAAAAACTGTTTTTT.

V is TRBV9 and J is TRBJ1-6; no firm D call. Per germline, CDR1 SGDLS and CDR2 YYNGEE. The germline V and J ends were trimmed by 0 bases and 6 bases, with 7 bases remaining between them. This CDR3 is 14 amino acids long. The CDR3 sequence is CASSVGPGNSPLHF. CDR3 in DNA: TGTGCCAGCAGCGTAGGCCCGGGTAATTCACCCCTCCACTTT.

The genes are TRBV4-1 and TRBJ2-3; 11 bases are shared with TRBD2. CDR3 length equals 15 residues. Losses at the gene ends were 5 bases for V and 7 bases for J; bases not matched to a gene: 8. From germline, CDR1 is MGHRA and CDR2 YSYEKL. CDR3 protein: CASSFTSGSRNTQYF. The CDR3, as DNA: TGCGCCAGCAGCTTCACTAGCGGGAGTAGAAATACGCAGTATTTT.

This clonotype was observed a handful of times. CDR3 nucleotides: TGTGCCAGCAGCCCCACCGGGACAGGGGGCTACAATGAGCAGTTCTTC. It yields the protein CASSPTGTGGYNEQFF. The rearrangement joins TRBV11-3 to TRBJ2-1; 11 positions match TRBD1. There are 16 residues in the CDR3. The V segment lost 5 bases and the J segment 3 bases; nucleotides outside the gene matches: 6. Germline CDR1 and CDR2: SGHNT and YENEEA.

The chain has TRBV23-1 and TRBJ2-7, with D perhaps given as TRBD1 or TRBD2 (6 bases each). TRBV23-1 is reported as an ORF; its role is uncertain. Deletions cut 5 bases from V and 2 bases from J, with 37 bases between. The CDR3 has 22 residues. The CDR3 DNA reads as TGCGCCAGCAGTATTGGCCCTGGAGGGGGGTTCGACCTTTTCGTTGGTACCTACGAGCAGTACTTC. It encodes CASSIGPGGGFDLFVGTYEQYF.

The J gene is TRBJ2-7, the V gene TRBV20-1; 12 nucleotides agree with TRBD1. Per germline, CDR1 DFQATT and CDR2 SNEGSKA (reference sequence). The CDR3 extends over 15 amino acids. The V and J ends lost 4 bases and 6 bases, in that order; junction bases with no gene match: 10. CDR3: CSATGGTGGYAEQYF. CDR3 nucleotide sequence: TGCAGTGCTACCGGAGGGACAGGGGGCTATGCCGAGCAGTACTTC.

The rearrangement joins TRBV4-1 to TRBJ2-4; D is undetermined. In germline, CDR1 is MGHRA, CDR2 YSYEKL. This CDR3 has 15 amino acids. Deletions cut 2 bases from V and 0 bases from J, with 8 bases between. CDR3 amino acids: CASSQRVLAKNIQYF. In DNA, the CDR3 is TGCGCCAGCAGCCAACGAGTATTAGCCAAAAACATTCAGTACTTC.

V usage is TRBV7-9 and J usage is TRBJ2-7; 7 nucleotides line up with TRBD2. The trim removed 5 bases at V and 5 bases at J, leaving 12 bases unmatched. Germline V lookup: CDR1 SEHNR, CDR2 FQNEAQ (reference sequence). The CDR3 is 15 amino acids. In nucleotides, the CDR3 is TGTGCCAGCAGCCCGGTCAATCTGGGGGGGGACGAGCAGTACTTC. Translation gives CASSPVNLGGDEQYF.

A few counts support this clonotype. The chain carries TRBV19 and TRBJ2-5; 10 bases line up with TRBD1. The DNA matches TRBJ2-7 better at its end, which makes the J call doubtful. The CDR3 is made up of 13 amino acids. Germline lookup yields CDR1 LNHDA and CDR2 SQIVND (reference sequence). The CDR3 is CASGTGEFYEQYF. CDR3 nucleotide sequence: TGTGCCAGTGGGACAGGGGAGTTCTACGAGCAGTACTTC.

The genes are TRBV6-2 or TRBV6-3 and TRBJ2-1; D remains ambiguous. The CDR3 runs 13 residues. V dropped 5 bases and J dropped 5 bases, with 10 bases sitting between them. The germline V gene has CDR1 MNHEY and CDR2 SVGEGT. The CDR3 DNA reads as TGTGCCAGCAGTCCCCTGGTAGACAATGAGCAGTTCTTC. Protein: CASSPLVDNEQFF.

The CDR3 reads CASSLGGSRIYNEQFF. The CDR3 nucleotides read TGTGCCAGCAGCTTAGGAGGTAGCCGGATTTACAATGAGCAGTTCTTC. The chain has TRBV7-2 and TRBJ2-5; D not certain. Judging by the DNA end, TRBJ2-1 fits better; the J call may be wrong. Germline V gene lookup returns CDR1 SGHTA and CDR2 FQGNSA. The CDR3 runs 16 residues.

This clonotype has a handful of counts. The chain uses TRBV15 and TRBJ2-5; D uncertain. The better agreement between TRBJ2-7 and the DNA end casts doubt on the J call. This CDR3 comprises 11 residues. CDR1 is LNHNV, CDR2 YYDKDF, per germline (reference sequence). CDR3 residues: CATSRGHEQYF. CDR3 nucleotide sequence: TGTGCCACCAGCAGAGGCCACGAGCAGTACTTC.